Below, 8 T cell receptor beta chains from the same sample are listed, as sequenced in a study of T-cell reconstitution after alpha-beta-depleted transplantation in children. Unique molecular identifiers were used to barcode this TCRbeta library. MiXCR, applied by TCRdb to the PCR reads, yields one record per CDR3 protein. Of 540,000 or so distinct CDR3 sequences detected, about 23% appear once; the ten largest clones hold over 12%. The source was PBMCs, mostly from graft donor cells, collected 360 days after TCRalphabeta/CD19-depleted stem cell transplant. Source of these receptors: a boy younger than two who had a stem cell transplant for acute myeloid leukemia, so the T cells may come from the graft donor.

The V call is TRBV11-2, the J call TRBJ2-5; a weak D match, TRBD2 (6 bases). From germline, CDR1 is SGHAT and CDR2 FQNNGV. V lost 8 bases and J 2 bases, leaving 15 bases between the germline ends. The CDR3 consists of 14 residues. The CDR3 nucleotides are TGTGCCAGCTGTTCTTGGGACTCGCAAGAGACCCAGTACTTC. Protein: CASCSWDSQETQYF.

This chain links TRBV4-3 with TRBJ2-1, with D possibly TRBD2 on 6 matching bases. The CDR3 is made up of 18 amino acids. V was trimmed by 1 base and J by 0 bases, leaving 16 bases between them. Germline V gives CDR1 LGHNA, CDR2 YSLEER. Here the CDR3 reads CASSQGLLAVSSYNEQFF. CDR3 DNA: TGCGCCAGCAGCCAAGGATTGTTAGCGGTTAGCTCCTACAATGAGCAGTTCTTC.

This clonotype was counted between two and nine times. The chain employs TRBV5-5 and TRBJ2-3; D gene ambiguous. Germline CDR1 and CDR2: SGHKS and YYEKEE (reference sequence). This CDR3 is 13 amino acids long. The CDR3 coding sequence is TGTGTTACGGCAGTTACTAGCACAGATACGCAGTATTTT. This gives the protein CVTAVTSTDTQYF.

V usage is TRBV18 and J usage is TRBJ2-1; D remains ambiguous. V was pared by 3 bases and J by 7 bases, with 7 bases between. The CDR3 spans 12 residues. In germline, CDR1 is KGHSH, CDR2 LQKENI. This CDR3 reads CASSPAVNEQFF. The CDR3 coding sequence is TGTGCCAGCTCACCCGCGGTGAATGAGCAGTTCTTC.

This clonotype was counted only a few times. The CDR3 protein is CASSPTAVGTGELFF. CDR3 bases: TGTGCCAGCAGCCCTACAGCCGTAGGGACCGGGGAGCTGTTTTTT. The chain has TRBV7-2 and TRBJ2-2; the D is unclear. CDR1 and CDR2 from the germline V gene are SGHTA and FQGNSA. Trimming left V 5 bases short and J 5 bases short, with 15 bases between. The CDR3 spans 15 residues.

In this sample, this clonotype turned up many times. The genes are TRBV29-1 and TRBJ1-2, with D perhaps TRBD1 (5 bases). Germline values: CDR1 SQVTM, CDR2 ANQGSEA. V was trimmed by 2 bases and J by 3 bases, leaving 10 bases between them. The CDR3 sequence is 13 residues long. This CDR3 is CSVEPGIHYGYTF. The CDR3 DNA sequence: TGCAGCGTTGAACCAGGGATTCACTATGGCTACACCTTC.

This clonotype was observed a few times. The chain links TRBV7-9 to TRBJ2-7; 8 nucleotides line up with TRBD2. Germline CDR1 reads SEHNR; CDR2 reads FQNEAQ (reference sequence). This CDR3 contains 14 residues. V trimming: 5 bases; J trimming: 7 bases; junction bases outside the gene matches: 10. The CDR3 region is CASSTGTSVVEQYF. The CDR3 region has the DNA TGTGCCAGCAGCACCGGGACTAGTGTGGTGGAGCAGTACTTC.

This clonotype appeared many times. The V call is TRBV6-5, the J call TRBJ1-1; D uncertain. The CDR3 is made up of 15 amino acids. Germline loops: CDR1 MNHEY, CDR2 SVGAGI. The ends were cut back, 0 bases at V and 0 bases at J, with 8 bases in the middle. The CDR3 loop reads CASSYSSTVNTEAFF. In nucleotides, the CDR3 is TGTGCCAGCAGTTACTCCTCGACTGTGAACACTGAAGCTTTCTTT.